This TCR beta chain appears in the sequencing data of a study of PD-1 blockade in classical Hodgkin lymphoma. Repertoires were generated with immunoSEQ multiplex PCR, while TCRdb's copy carries only in-frame clones and drops some. The repertoire has fewer than 20,000 clones, about 90% of them found once; the top ten carry 0.4% to 0.55%. Of note for this clone: Its antigen is undetermined.

Time point denoted: newly diagnosed, previously untreated cHL patient sample. Negative magnetic selection isolated CD4+ T cells from thawed PBMCs. The authors compared against newly diagnosed, untreated classical Hodgkin lymphoma PBMCs. General observations from the study: What caused the repertoire differences, perhaps disease activity or prior therapy, remains undefined. Reported findings placed baseline TCR diversity lower in newly diagnosed patients (compared with healthy donors).

The CDR3 length is 15 residues. V gave up 2 bases and J gave up 1 base; unmatched junction bases: 4. Germline CDR1 SGHNT, CDR2 YYREEE (reference sequence). Source material: CD4+ T cells from blood. The chain uses TRBV5-4 and TRBJ2-7; 9 bases line up with TRBD2. The source of this sequence is a human donor with classical Hodgkin lymphoma. Here the CDR3 reads CASSFSGRGSYEQYF. DNA of the CDR3: TGTGCCAGCAGCTTTAGCGGGAGAGGGTCCTACGAGCAGTACTTC.